This T cell receptor beta chain was retrieved from a study of cytomegalovirus exposure and HLA in healthy donors (dated by TCRdb to 2016 to 2017). Looking at the study overall: In an earlier analysis of some 610 of the donors, under 300 Gb of sequence data and approximately 120 million unique TCR beta sequences from 150 million to 200 million T cells were reported. Along with the roughly 710-subject first cohort, a separate validation cohort of about 110 different subjects was used. The number of typed donors differed by locus: roughly 629-640 for A, B, C, DRB1 and DQB1; approximately 520 for DQA1; approximately 600 for DPA1; and about 470 for DPB1. Roughly 5 DR-DQ haplotypes were handled as single units for association and clustering, since linkage in the cohort was strong. The later analysis used no new phenotypic data to find candidate immune exposures, relying instead on TCR beta sequences and their occurrence across donors. HLA typing covered class I and class II loci at four-digit resolution. About 300 gigabases of sequencing data and approximately 85 million unique TCR sequences were included in an early release covering 550 to 800 HLA-typed donors. Donor age, sex, ethnicity and CMV serostatus were compiled alongside the repertoire data. In an earlier analysis of roughly 580 of the donors, high-throughput TCR beta sequencing was used to judge whether each TCR beta V gene segment behaved as functional or pseudogenic. A later analysis re-analyzed previously published TCR beta repertoires from about 730 donors and added high-resolution HLA genotyping to study TCR occurrence patterns. To predict cytomegalovirus infection status, the study combined high-throughput TCR immunosequencing, statistical association of individual TCRs with disease status, and machine learning. All discovery cohort repertoires had been generated on a single sequencing platform. Among some 410 genotyped donors of the cohort, an average of approximately 220,000 unique TCR beta nucleotide sequences was sequenced per donor, of which about 18% were non-productive. The genetic ancestry cluster associated with self-reported Caucasian donors included 70% to 85% of the approximately 430 genotyped donors. The study used immunosequencing to profile the T cell repertoires of about 670 subjects and linked those repertoires to cytomegalovirus serostatus. A later genetic analysis used genome-wide SNP genotypes for about 65% of the 666 donors, treating that subset as a discovery cohort. The aim of the study was to test whether cataloging public T cell receptors could identify signatures of past pathogen exposure. Results the study describes overall, beyond this receptor: In a later analysis, most CMV-associated TCR beta chains were found to appear HLA-restricted, with HLA associations seemingly driven largely by CMV exposure. Most TCR sequences were seen in very few donors, while some public TCRs were found in many individuals. The presence/absence analyses assumed that sequencing depth was roughly uniform across donors, and that assumption may not be true. A later genetic analysis associated a missense DCLRE1C variant with V-gene and J-gene trimming of TCR beta chains, and an independent cohort replicated the association. A few of the identified cytomegalovirus-associated TCR beta chains were confirmed in vitro to be specific for cytomegalovirus antigens. In a later analysis, HLA-associated TCR beta chains were found to be more clonally expanded and to have lower generation probabilities than equally common non-associated chains. In a later analysis, the rate of TCR association differed among HLA loci, with DRB1 alleles having the most associated TCRs and HLA-C alleles having the fewest. It was suggested by the authors that the approach could potentially be generalized to other disease states and immunological phenotypes. At a false discovery rate of 0.05, a later analysis linked 16,951 TCR beta sequences to specific HLA alleles. Because HLA typing was unavailable for some donors at each locus, only the typed subset was used in association tests. The 87-base-pair reads could not distinguish some IMGT-functional V segments, including TRBV6-2 and TRBV6-3, so those segments were excluded. A further reported finding was that TCR beta sequences accurately predicted the HLA-A and HLA-B alleles for most subjects in the first cohort. Correlated functional status among segregating V segments might reflect linkage disequilibrium, but an unknown experimental factor could not be ruled out. Cytomegalovirus status was reported to be diagnosed by the classifier with high specificity and sensitivity in both the original and validation cohorts. The study gave a list of 150 to 200 TCR beta chains associated with cytomegalovirus. The only immune exposure information available for the cohort was CMV serostatus. According to a later genetic analysis, donors in an Asian-associated ancestry cluster had fewer N-insertions in productive TCRs than the approximately 700-donor mean. In this cohort, only TCR beta chains were sequenced, and detectable features were limited by the absence of alpha or paired-chain data. In an earlier analysis of more than 450 of the donors, most TCR beta V segments were observed in productive rearrangements about 90% or about 30% of the time, broadly matching IMGT annotations. A later analysis reported that several top co-occurrence clusters appeared linked to parvovirus B19, influenza, CMV and Epstein-Barr virus. Because counts were too low, roughly 16 rarely observed V segments, including chromosome 9 orphons, were excluded from the earlier analysis of 500 to 700 of the donors. When HLA alleles, especially DR and DQ, strongly co-occurred, TCR associations were difficult to assign to individual alleles. The sequencing pipeline was judged likely to have produced a cluster of highly shared sequence variants as a technical artifact.

From cysteine to phenylalanine, the CDR3 is 14 amino acids long. The sequence is cut down to CDR3 DNA, 42 bases in frame from base 1. CDR1 and CDR2, per the germline V gene (reference sequence), are MNHNY and SVGAGI. The germline ends are 15 bases apart after V is trimmed by 2 bases and J by 10 bases. As to this clone: Its antigen is still unknown. Base qualities are not at hand, and no much larger clone is one base apart.

Preparation of the library involved the immunoSEQ multiplex PCR assay. For the multiplex PCR, a mixture combining 60 forward primers for TCR Vbeta segments and 13 reverse primers for TCR Jbeta segments was used. A multiplex PCR assay on genomic DNA amplified the CDR3 region of rearranged TCR beta genes. The Illumina HiSeq System was used to sequence the amplified TCR beta libraries as 87-base-pair reads. The original pipeline was this. A later analysis counted some 80 million unique TCR beta chains across the 700 or so repertoires, and roughly 9.9 million of these chains were shared by at least two donors. To remove PCR and sequencing errors, raw reads were error-corrected and collapsed into unique sequences using a nearest-neighbor algorithm that merged closely related sequences. V, D and J gene segments were assigned by aligning CDR3 sequences to IMGT reference sequences. For a sequence to be retained, at least a six-nucleotide match to both a V gene segment and a J gene segment was required. A rearrangement counted as productive if the CDR3 had no stop codons and remained in frame with V and J, and every other rearrangement counted as non-productive. Following IMGT convention, CDR3 was defined as the stretch from the second conserved V-encoded cysteine to the conserved J-encoded phenylalanine. Sequences without an unambiguous match to a single V gene segment were excluded from the earlier analysis of about 630 of the donors. An earlier analysis of several hundred of the donors classified V segments as functional when productive rearrangements were above 56.7% and as segregating when the standard deviation between donors was above 5%. To diagnose cytomegalovirus status from the catalog of TCR beta chain sequences, a statistical classification framework was built. In a later analysis, TCR nucleotide sequences were compared against IMGT/GENE-DB human TR gene sequences so that V and J genes could be assigned. In a later analysis, CDR3 sequences and most-parsimonious VDJ recombination scenarios were assigned using the TCRdist pipeline. A later analysis defined each TCR beta chain by its CDR3 amino acid sequence plus V-gene family, and excluded reads lacking a unique V-gene family. A later analysis removed 600 or so highly shared, low-generation-probability nucleotide sequences to deal with suspected cross-contamination and a sequencing artifact. In a later analysis, a clonal expansion index was calculated for each public chain from normalized within-repertoire ranks of inferred template counts. In a later analysis, generation probabilities were computed with a VDJ recombination model fitted to out-of-frame rearrangements, and the resulting probabilities were checked against IGoR. In a later analysis, hypergeometric tests were used to score TCR-TCR, TCR-HLA and TCR-CMV co-occurrence, with a repertoire-size bias correction applied to TCR pairs. To estimate false discovery rates, a later analysis permuted the HLA or CMV assignments 20 times. In a later analysis, co-occurring TCRs were grouped with DBSCAN, and TCRdist sequence similarity was added when clustering was performed within HLA-allele-positive subsets. Co-occurrence clustering excluded repertoires with fewer than 30,000 or more than 120,000 public chains, plus five with anomalous nucleotide sharing. TCRdb carries this immuneACCESS record with in-frame sequences only. Its versions omit some clonotypes, under half of them owing to an unresolved V gene in the studies checked, with the rest unexplained. That table supplies the V and J calls and clone size; D and trimming were determined from the DNA. This sample has some 130,000 clones in its table, and around 80% of those were observed once. The ten largest clones capture 4.8% of the sample.

In total, roughly 670 healthy bone marrow donors made up the cohort. All cohort members were sampled while nominally healthy, although unrecorded immune exposures were likely present. CMV serostatus was positive for about 300 and negative for about half of the roughly 700 cohort members, and was not recorded for this donor. A peripheral blood sample was provided by each donor, and peripheral blood mononuclear cells were used for TCR beta sequencing. The Qiagen DNeasy Blood Extraction Kit was used to extract genomic DNA from the blood cell samples. Recombination linked TRBV6-6 to TRBJ2-1; tentative D gene TRBD2, with 5 bases matching. Source material: PBMCs. This TCR was recovered from a man in his thirties or forties in good health. The nucleotide sequence is TGTGCCAGCAGTTACCCTCCCAGCGGAGAGGAGCAGTTCTTC. It codes for CASSYPPSGEEQFF.